This TCR beta chain was recorded in a study of blood T cell repertoires in COVID-19. About the research overall: Material from acute and convalescent COVID-19 was sourced from the United States, Italy and Spain. Sources were T cells, B-cell-depleted T cells, or PBMCs; the material itself was cDNA or gDNA.

Original processing methods: How many nucleated cells were present was estimated from reference gene primer amplification. Here immunoSEQ multiplex PCR was the method, and the copy in TCRdb shows in-frame clones only, minus some. The DNA gave D and trimming, while V, J and clone size come from that table. This table holds 75,000 to 90,000 clones, around 81% found once. Looked up from germline, CDR1 is SGHRS and CDR2 is YFSETQ. The CDR3 is made up of 18 amino acids. The V and J ends lost 3 bases and 6 bases, in that order; junction bases with no gene match: 12. The chain joins TRBV5-1 to TRBJ2-2; 12 nucleotides align to TRBD2. Sample: peripheral blood. The sequence derives from a man older than 75 with active or convalescent COVID-19. The CDR3, as DNA: TGCGCCAGCAGCTACAGGACTAGCGGGATTCAAGACGCCGGGGAGCTGTTTTTT. As protein: CASSYRTSGIQDAGELFF.